Each of the 2 T cell receptor beta chains below was sequenced from the same sample in a study of beta chain features in type 1 diabetes. Study results and limitations: People with Type 1 diabetes carried modestly yet significantly shorter TCRB CDR3s in all four CD4+ subsets.

For these receptors, no antigen is known. The sequenced template was cDNA made from the entire isolated RNA. Profiling relied on immunoSEQ multiplex PCR, and the TCRdb table lists in-frame clones only, not all of them. The sample contains around 130,000 clones, over 15% of which appear only once. The specimen was central memory CD4+ T cells from blood. These receptors originate from a man aged 30 to 45 with type 1 diabetes.

This clone appeared a few times. The chain recombines TRBV4-3 with TRBJ1-5, with TRBD1 as a possible D gene (5 bases). Trimming stripped 2 bases from V and 6 bases from J, with 11 bases between. There are 14 residues in the CDR3. In germline, CDR1 is LGHNA, CDR2 YSLEER. Here the CDR3 reads CASSQSGGSQPQHF. CDR3 DNA sequence: TGCGCCAGCAGCCAAAGCGGGGGGAGTCAGCCCCAGCATTTT.

This clone was detected a few times. The V and J genes are TRBV30 and TRBJ1-2; D gene ambiguous. The germline V gene has CDR1 GTSNPN and CDR2 SVGIG (reference sequence). The CDR3 runs to 12 residues. The ends were cut back, 3 bases at V and 5 bases at J, with 10 bases in the middle. The CDR3 loop is CAWSVSQYGYTF. The CDR3 DNA is TGTGCCTGGAGCGTTTCGCAGTATGGCTACACCTTC.